This T cell receptor (beta chain) emerged from a study of T cells after yellow fever vaccination (dated by TCRdb to between 2018 and 2021). In terms of the full investigation: Libraries from fractions with low cell numbers were prepared with the SMART-Seq v4 Ultra Low Input RNA kit. To follow T-cell clones before and after both primary and booster YFV17D yellow fever vaccination, bulk TCR alpha and beta repertoires underwent longitudinal sequencing. The cohort comprised two healthy male donors, one aged 18 to 29 and one aged 30 to 39 years. Blood was collected at multiple timepoints before and after primary and secondary immunization, and bulk PBMC replicates and cell subsets were isolated. Results the study describes overall, beyond this receptor: A small fraction of clonotypes appeared in both the CD4 and CD8 compartments, likely as a result of convergent recombination. The secondary T-cell response was found to be weaker but faster than the primary response, with a peak reached on day 5 rather than on day 15. The study included only a couple of donors, which limits how far the findings can be generalized. FACS-sorted repertoires could contain abundant contaminating clonotypes from the bulk population, so computational filtering was required. After the booster, most clones that had expanded after primary vaccination were detected again (around 97% of CD4 and roughly 86% of CD8), suggesting broad maintenance of memory.

In the germline V gene (reference sequence), CDR1 corresponds to DFQATT and CDR2 to SNEGSKA. V loses 3 bases, J loses 2 bases, and the germline ends lie 9 bases apart. From cysteine to phenylalanine, the CDR3 is 13 amino acids long. Only the CDR3 DNA stays, 39 bases, in frame from base 1. Ten or more counts support this clonotype. Its antigen is currently not known. It has no much larger one-base neighbor in the sample; base qualities were not kept. TCR cDNA was synthesized by 5'RACE template switching, through which a universal primer site and unique molecular identifiers were introduced. Priming of cDNA synthesis was performed from both the TCR alpha and TCR beta constant segments. Library amplification used two PCR steps, and the second PCR step added sample barcodes and sequencing adapters. Libraries were sequenced on Illumina HiSeq 2500 (2x100 bp) or NovaSeq (2x150 bp). Per the source publication's procedure: Demultiplexing of reads and collapsing into UMI consensus sequences were performed with MIGEC, and V(D)J alignment was carried out with MiXCR. Vaccine-responding clonotypes were identified with edgeR using replicate PBMC samples, with FDR below 0.01 and a log2 fold change above 5 up to day 15 being required. Each bulk clonotype received a CD4 or CD8 identity based on whether the sequenced CD4 or CD8 repertoire contained that clonotype at higher abundance. Starting from the raw public reads, TCRdb applied fastp trimming at Q25, assembled clones with MiXCR and retained in-frame beta chains. Rows are combined by CDR3 protein, so each entry shows the most common genes and DNA. None of the V and J calls come from the authors' own analysis; TCRdb made them. The sample has approximately 260,000 distinct CDR3 sequences on record, over 10% of them singletons. The top ten constitute around 0.55% of the sample.

The intended sense of this specimen's treatment or condition label: live attenuated yellow fever vaccine strain. A standard Ficoll-Paque protocol was used to isolate PBMCs from peripheral blood. Dynabeads CD4 and CD8 positive selection kits were used to isolate CD4 and CD8 T-cell fractions. TriZol was used to extract RNA from bulk PBMCs, CD4 and CD8 fractions, and dextramer-positive and dextramer-negative fractions. Recombination linked TRBV20-1 to TRBJ2-3; a weak D assignment points to TRBD1 (5 bases agree). The source of this sequence is a man aged 25 to 40 who received the YFV17D yellow fever vaccine. The sample consisted of CD4+ T cells sorted from PBMCs, taken 45 days after the yellow fever booster vaccination. The CDR3 reads CSARDTSTDTQYF. The base sequence is TGCAGTGCTAGGGACACCTCCACAGATACGCAGTATTTT.